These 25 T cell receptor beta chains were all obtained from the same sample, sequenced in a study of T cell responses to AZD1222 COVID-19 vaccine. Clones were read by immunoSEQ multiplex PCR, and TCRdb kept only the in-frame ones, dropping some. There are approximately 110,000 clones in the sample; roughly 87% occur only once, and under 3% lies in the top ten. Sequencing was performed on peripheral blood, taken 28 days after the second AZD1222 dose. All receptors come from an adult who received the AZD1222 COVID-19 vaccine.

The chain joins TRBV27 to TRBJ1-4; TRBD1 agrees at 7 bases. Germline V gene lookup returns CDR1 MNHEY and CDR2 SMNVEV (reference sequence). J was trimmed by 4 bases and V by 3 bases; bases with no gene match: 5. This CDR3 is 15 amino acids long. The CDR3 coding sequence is TGTGCCAGCAGTTTTCAGACAGGGATTAATGAAAAACTGTTTTTT. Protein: CASSFQTGINEKLFF.

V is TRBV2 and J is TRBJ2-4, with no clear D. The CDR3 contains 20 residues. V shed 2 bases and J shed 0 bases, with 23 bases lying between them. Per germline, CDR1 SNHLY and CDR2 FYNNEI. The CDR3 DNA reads TGTGCCAGCAGTGAAAAGTCATGGCACGACTCAAGTCTAGCCAAAAACATTCAGTACTTC. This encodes CASSEKSWHDSSLAKNIQYF. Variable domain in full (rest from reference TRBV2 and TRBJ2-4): EPEVTQTPSHQVTQMGQEVILRCVPISNHLYFYWYRQILGQKVEFLVSFYNNEISEKSEIFDDQFSVERPDGSNFTLKIRSTKLEDSAMYFCASSEKSWHDSSLAKNIQYFGAGTRLSVL.

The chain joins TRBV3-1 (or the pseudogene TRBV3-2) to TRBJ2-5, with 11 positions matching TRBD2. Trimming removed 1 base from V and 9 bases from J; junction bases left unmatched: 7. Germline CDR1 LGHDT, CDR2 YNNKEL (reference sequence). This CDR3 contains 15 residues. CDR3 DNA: TGTGCCAGCAGCCAAGTAGCGGGAGGGCCCGGGTCCCAGTACTTC. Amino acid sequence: CASSQVAGGPGSQYF.

CDR3 loop: CASTSGYNEQFF. For the CDR3, the DNA is TGTGCCAGCACTAGCGGCTACAATGAGCAGTTCTTC. The chain is built from TRBV27 and TRBJ2-1; 7 nucleotides match TRBD2. The CDR3 has 12 amino acids. V shed 7 bases and J 3 bases; nucleotides not matched to a gene: 0. CDR1 and CDR2 from the germline V gene are MNHEY and SMNVEV (reference sequence).

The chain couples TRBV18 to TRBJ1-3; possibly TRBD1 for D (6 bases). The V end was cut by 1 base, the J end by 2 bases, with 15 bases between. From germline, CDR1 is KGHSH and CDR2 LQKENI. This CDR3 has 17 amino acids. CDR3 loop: CASSPLFGGPAGNTIYF. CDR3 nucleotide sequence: TGTGCCAGCTCACCACTTTTCGGGGGCCCGGCTGGAAACACCATATATTTT. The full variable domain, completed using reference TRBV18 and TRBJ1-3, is NAGVMQNPRHLVRRRGQEARLRCSPMKGHSHVYWYRQLPEEGLKFMVYLQKENIIDESGMPKERFSAEFPKEGPSILRIQQVVRGDSAAYFCASSPLFGGPAGNTIYFGEGSWLTVV.

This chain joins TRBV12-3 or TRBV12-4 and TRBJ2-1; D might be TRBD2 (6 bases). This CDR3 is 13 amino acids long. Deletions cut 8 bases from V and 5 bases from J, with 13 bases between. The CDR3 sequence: CASGGSGHNEQFF. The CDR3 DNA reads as TGTGCCAGCGGAGGGTCTGGACACAATGAGCAGTTCTTC.

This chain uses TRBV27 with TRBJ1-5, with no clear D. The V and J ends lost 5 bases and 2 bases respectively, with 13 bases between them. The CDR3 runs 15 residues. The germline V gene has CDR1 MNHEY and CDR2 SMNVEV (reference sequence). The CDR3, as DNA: TGTGCCAGCAGTCCATACCTGAGAGGCAATCAGCCCCAGCATTTT. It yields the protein CASSPYLRGNQPQHF.

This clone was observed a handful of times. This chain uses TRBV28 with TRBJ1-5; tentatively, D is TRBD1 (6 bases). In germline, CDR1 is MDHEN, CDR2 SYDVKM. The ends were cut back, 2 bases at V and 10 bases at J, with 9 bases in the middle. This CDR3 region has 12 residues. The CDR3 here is CASSLPRGPQHF. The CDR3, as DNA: TGTGCCAGCAGTTTACCCAGGGGTCCCCAGCATTTT.

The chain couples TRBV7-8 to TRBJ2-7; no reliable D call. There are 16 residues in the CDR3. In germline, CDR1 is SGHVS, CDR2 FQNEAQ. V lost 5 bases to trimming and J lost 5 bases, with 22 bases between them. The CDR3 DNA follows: TGTGCCAGCAGCGGCCGGTTGATCTTGCTAATCGACGAGCAGTACTTC. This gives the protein CASSGRLILLIDEQYF.

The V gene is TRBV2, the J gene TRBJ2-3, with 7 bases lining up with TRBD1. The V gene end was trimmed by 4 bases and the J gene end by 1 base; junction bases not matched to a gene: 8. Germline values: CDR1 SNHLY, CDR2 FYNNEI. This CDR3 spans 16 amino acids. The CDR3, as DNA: TGTGCCAGCAGTGCGGAGACAGGGTCCCGCACAGATACGCAGTATTTT. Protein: CASSAETGSRTDTQYF.

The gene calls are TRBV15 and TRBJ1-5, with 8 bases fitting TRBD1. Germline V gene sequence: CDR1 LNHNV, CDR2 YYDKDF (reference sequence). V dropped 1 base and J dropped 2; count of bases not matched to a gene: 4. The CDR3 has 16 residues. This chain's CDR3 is CATSRAGGDRNQPQHF. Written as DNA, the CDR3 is TGTGCCACCAGCAGAGCAGGGGGCGATCGCAATCAGCCCCAGCATTTT.

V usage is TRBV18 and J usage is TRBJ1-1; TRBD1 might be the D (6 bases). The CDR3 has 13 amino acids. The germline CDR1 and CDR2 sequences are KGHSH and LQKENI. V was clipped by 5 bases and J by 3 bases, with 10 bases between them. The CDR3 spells CASSKGGDTEAFF. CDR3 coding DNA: TGTGCCAGCTCAAAGGGGGGGGACACTGAAGCTTTCTTT.

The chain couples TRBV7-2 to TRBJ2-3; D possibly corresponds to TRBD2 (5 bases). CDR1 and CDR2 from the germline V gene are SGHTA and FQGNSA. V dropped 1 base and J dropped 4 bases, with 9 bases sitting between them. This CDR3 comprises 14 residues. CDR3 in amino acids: CASSLGSVPDTQYF. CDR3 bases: TGTGCCAGCAGCTTAGGTAGCGTACCAGATACGCAGTATTTT. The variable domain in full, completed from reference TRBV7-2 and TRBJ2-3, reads GAGVSQSPSNKVTEKGKDVELRCDPISGHTALYWYRQSLGQGLEFLIYFQGNSAPDKSGLPSDRFSAERTGGSVSTLTIQRTQQEDSAVYLCASSLGSVPDTQYFGPGTRLTVL.

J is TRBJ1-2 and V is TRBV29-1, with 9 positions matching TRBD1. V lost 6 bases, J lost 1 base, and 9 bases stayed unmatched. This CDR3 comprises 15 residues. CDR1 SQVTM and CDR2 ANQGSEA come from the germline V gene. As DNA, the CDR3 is TGCAGCGTATTAACCGGGACAGGGAATAACTATGGCTACACCTTC. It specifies CSVLTGTGNNYGYTF. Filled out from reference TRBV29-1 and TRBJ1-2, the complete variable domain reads SAVISQKPSRDICQRGTSLTIQCQVDSQVTMMFWYRQQPGQSLTLIATANQGSEATYESGFVIDKFPISRPNLTFSTLTVSNMSPEDSSIYLCSVLTGTGNNYGYTFGSGTRLTVV.

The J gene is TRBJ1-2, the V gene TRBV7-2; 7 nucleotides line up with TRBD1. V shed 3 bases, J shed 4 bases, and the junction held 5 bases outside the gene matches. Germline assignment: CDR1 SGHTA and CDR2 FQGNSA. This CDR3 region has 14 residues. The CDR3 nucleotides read TGTGCCAGCAGCTTCAGACAGGGCGTCTATGGCTACACCTTC. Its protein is CASSFRQGVYGYTF.

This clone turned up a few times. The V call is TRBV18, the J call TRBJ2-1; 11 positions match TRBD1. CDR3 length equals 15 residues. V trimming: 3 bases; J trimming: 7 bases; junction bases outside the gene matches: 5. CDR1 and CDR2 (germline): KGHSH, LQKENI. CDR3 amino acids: CASSPGTGGENEQFF. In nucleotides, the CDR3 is TGTGCCAGCTCACCCGGGACAGGGGGGGAGAATGAGCAGTTCTTC.

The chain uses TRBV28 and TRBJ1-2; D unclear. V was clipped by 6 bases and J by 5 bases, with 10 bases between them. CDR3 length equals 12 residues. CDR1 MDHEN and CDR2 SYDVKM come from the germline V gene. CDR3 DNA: TGTGCCAGCAGCACAGACACTTATGGCTACACCTTC. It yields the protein CASSTDTYGYTF.

The CDR3 DNA reads as TGTGCCAGCAGCTTAACAGGTTCCTCCTACGAGCAGTACTTC. It translates to CASSLTGSSYEQYF. V is TRBV7-3 and J is TRBJ2-7; D is ambiguous. CDR1 SGHTA and CDR2 FQGTGA come from the germline V gene. The CDR3 contains 14 residues. Between the trimmed V and J ends, which lost 0 bases and 0 bases, there was a span of 6 bases.

The CDR3: CSVSGTSGTLYEQYF. In DNA form, the CDR3 reads TGCAGCGTATCCGGGACTAGCGGAACCCTCTACGAGCAGTACTTC. The chain recombines TRBV29-1 with TRBJ2-7; 11 positions match TRBD2. The CDR3 totals 15 residues. J was trimmed by 3 bases and V by 6 bases; bases with no gene match: 10. Per germline, CDR1 SQVTM and CDR2 ANQGSEA.

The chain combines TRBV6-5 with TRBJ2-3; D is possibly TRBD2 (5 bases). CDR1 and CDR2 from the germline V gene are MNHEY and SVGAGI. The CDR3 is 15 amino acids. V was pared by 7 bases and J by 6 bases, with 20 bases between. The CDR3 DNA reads TGTGCCAGCACCGAGGGTCAGTCCGTTTTGGATACGCAGTATTTT. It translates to CASTEGQSVLDTQYF.

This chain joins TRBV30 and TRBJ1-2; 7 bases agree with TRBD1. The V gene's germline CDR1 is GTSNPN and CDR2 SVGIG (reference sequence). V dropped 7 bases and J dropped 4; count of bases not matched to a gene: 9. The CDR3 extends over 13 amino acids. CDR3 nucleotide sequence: TGTGCCTCCTCGGACAGGTCTGCCTATGGCTACACCTTC. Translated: CASSDRSAYGYTF.

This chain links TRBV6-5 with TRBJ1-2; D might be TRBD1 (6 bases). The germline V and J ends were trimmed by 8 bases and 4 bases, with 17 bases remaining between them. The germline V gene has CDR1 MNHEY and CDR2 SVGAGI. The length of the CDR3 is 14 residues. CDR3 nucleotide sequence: TGTGCCAGCCGGGGGGCAGGGTACGCCTATGGCTACACCTTC. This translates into CASRGAGYAYGYTF.

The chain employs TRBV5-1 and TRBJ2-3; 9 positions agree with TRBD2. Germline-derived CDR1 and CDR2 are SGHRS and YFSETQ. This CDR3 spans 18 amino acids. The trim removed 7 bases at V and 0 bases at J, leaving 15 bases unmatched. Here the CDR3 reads CASRARAGGVTSTDTQYF. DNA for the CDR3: TGCGCCAGCCGCGCGAGAGCGGGAGGCGTTACTAGCACAGATACGCAGTATTTT.

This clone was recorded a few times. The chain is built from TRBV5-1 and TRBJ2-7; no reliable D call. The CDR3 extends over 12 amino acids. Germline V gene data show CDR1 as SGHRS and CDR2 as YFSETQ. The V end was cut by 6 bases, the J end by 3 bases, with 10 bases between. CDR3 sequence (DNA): TGCGCCAGCAAATCGGAAGGCTACGAGCAGTACTTC. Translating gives CASKSEGYEQYF.

The CDR3: CSASLTREKVYGYTF. Written as DNA, the CDR3 is TGCAGTGCTAGTCTGACCAGGGAAAAGGTCTATGGCTACACCTTC. This chain links TRBV20-1 with TRBJ1-2; tentative D call: TRBD1 (5 bases). Germline loops: CDR1 DFQATT, CDR2 SNEGSKA (reference sequence). The CDR3 is made up of 15 amino acids. V was pared by 3 bases and J by 4 bases, with 18 bases between.